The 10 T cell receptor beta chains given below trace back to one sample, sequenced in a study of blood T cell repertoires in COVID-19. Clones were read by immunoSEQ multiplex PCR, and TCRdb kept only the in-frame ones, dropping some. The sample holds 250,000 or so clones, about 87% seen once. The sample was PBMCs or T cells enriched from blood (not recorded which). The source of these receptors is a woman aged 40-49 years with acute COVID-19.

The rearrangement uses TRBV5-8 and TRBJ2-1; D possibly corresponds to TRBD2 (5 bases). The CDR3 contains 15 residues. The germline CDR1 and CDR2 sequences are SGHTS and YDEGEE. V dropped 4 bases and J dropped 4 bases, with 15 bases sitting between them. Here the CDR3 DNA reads TGTGCCAGCAGCCGGGATGGGCAGTTTTACAATGAGCAGTTCTTC. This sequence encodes CASSRDGQFYNEQFF.

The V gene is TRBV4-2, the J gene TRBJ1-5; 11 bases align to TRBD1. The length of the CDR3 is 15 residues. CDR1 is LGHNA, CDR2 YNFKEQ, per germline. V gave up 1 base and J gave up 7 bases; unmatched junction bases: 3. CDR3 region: CASSQVGTGGQPQHF. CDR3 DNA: TGTGCCAGCAGCCAAGTGGGGACAGGGGGGCAGCCCCAGCATTTT.

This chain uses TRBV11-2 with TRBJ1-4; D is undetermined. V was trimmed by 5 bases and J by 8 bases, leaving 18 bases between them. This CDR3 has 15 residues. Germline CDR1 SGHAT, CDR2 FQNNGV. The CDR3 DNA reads TGTGCCAGCAGCGCCTTGGAGCTGAGCGAGGAAAAACTGTTTTTT. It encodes CASSALELSEEKLFF. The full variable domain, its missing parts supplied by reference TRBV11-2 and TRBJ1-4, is EAGVAQSPRYKIIEKRQSVAFWCNPISGHATLYWYQQILGQGPKLLIQFQNNGVVDDSQLPKDRFSAERLKGVDSTLKIQPAKLEDSAVYLCASSALELSEEKLFFGSGTQLSVL.

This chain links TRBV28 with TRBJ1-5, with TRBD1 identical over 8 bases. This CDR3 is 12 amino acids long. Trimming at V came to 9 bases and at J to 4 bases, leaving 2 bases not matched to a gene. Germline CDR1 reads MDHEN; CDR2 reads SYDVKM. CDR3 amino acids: CASTGGNQPQHF. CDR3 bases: TGTGCCAGTACAGGGGGAAATCAGCCCCAGCATTTT.

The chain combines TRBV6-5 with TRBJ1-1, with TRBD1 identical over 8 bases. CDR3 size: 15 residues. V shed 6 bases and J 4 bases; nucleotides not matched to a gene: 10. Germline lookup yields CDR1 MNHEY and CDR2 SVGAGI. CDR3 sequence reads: CASRPPQGASTEAFF. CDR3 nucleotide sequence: TGTGCCAGCAGACCACCCCAGGGGGCCAGCACTGAAGCTTTCTTT.

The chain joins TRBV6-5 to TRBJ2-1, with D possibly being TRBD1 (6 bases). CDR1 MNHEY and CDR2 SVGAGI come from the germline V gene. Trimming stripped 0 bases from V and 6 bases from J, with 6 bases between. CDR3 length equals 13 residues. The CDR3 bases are TGTGCCAGCAGTTACTCCAGGGGCAATGAGCAGTTCTTC. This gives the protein CASSYSRGNEQFF.

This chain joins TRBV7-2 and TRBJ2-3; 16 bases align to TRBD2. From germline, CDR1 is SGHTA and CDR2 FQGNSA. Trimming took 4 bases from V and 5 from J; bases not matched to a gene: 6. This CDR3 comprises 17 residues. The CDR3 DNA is TGTGCCAGCAGCTCGGGACTAGCGGGAGGGCCGGGAGATACGCAGTATTTT. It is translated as CASSSGLAGGPGDTQYF.

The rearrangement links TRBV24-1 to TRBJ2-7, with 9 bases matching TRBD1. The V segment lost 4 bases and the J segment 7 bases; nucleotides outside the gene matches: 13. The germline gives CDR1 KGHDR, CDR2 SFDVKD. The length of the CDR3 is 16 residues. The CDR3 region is CATSDRTGALSLEQYV. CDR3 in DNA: TGTGCCACCAGTGACAGGACAGGGGCCCTCTCCCTGGAGCAGTACGTC.

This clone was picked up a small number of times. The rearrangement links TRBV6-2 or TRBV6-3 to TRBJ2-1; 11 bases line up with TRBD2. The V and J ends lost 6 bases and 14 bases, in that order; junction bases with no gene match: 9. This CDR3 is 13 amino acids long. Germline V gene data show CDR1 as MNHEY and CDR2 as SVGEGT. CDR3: CASSLQTSGAKFF. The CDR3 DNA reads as TGTGCCAGCAGCCTCCAGACTAGCGGGGCCAAGTTCTTC.

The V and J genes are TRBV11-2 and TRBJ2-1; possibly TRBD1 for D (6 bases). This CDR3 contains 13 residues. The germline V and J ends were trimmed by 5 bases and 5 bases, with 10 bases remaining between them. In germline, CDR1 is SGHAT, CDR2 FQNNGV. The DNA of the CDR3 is TGTGCCAGCAGCCCAAGGACAGACAATGAGCAGTTCTTC. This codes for CASSPRTDNEQFF.